This T cell receptor beta chain was sequenced for a study of cytomegalovirus exposure and HLA in healthy donors. V shed 5 bases and J 9 bases; nucleotides not matched to a gene: 6. CDR3 length: 14 residues. Per the germline V gene, CDR1 is SGHRS and CDR2 is YFSETQ. Primers: 60 Vbeta forward and 13 Jbeta reverse. Assay: immunoSEQ multiplex PCR; the TCRdb copy retains only in-frame clones and omits some. The sample lists 150,000 to 200,000 clones; approximately 80% were seen once. The rearrangement uses TRBV5-1 and TRBJ1-6; TRBD1 aligns across 9 bases. Sequencing used PBMCs. The clonotype originates from a woman in her forties in good health and CMV-seronegative. As DNA, the CDR3 is TGCGCCAGCAGAGAGGACAGGGGCGGTTCACCCCTCCACTTT. Translation gives CASREDRGGSPLHF.